This passage covers 28 T cell receptor beta chains from one sample sequenced in a study of response to subunit inactivated influenza vaccine. Via MiXCR, TCRdb re-called the RT-PCR reads, giving one row per CDR3 protein. The data hold 400,000 to 650,000 distinct CDR3 sequences, with less than 7.5% observed a single time. The sequences come from PBMCs from blood, collected 23 months after vaccination. The receptors were gathered from a man aged 50-75 years who received an inactivated influenza vaccine.

The rearrangement links TRBV27 to TRBJ2-5; D perhaps matches TRBD1 (6 bases). Germline CDR1 is MNHEY and CDR2 is SMNVEV (reference sequence). The CDR3 has 14 amino acids. V shed 6 bases and J shed 1 base, with 12 bases lying between them. CDR3 protein: CASRKTGRQETQYF. CDR3 in DNA: TGTGCCAGCAGAAAAACAGGGCGCCAAGAGACCCAGTACTTC.

The rearrangement joins TRBV5-1 to TRBJ2-3; D is perhaps TRBD2 (6 bases). Germline lookup yields CDR1 SGHRS and CDR2 YFSETQ. The V end was cut by 0 bases, the J end by 3 bases, with 14 bases between. The CDR3 sequence is 16 residues long. Here the CDR3 DNA reads TGCGCCAGCAGCTTGGCCGGGAGAGGGCTGACAGATACGCAGTATTTT. This encodes CASSLAGRGLTDTQYF.

This clonotype appeared a few times. The chain links TRBV6-4 to TRBJ1-5, with D maybe TRBD1 (5 bases). The CDR3 consists of 13 residues. With 5 bases removed from V and 7 bases from J, the gap between germline ends came to 12 bases. Germline CDR1 and CDR2: MRHNA and SNTAGT. CDR3: CASSPQEGQPQHF. In DNA, the CDR3 is TGTGCCAGCAGTCCACAGGAAGGACAGCCCCAGCATTTT.

This clonotype appeared a few times. V is TRBV7-8 and J is TRBJ1-1; 7 positions agree with TRBD1. Per the germline V gene, CDR1 is SGHVS and CDR2 is FQNEAQ. J gave up 0 bases and V 6 bases, and 4 bases lay outside the gene matches. This CDR3 comprises 14 residues. CDR3 amino acids: CASRKGQLNTEAFF. The CDR3 coding sequence is TGTGCCAGCAGAAAGGGACAGCTGAACACTGAAGCTTTCTTT.

The chain employs TRBV4-1 and TRBJ2-7, with no clear D. This CDR3 comprises 14 residues. The germline CDR1 and CDR2 sequences are MGHRA and YSYEKL. V lost 4 bases and J lost 6, with 16 bases in between. The DNA of the CDR3 is TGCGCCAGCAGCCTCCTCGGGCTAGGGCTCGAGCAGTACTTC. Its translation is CASSLLGLGLEQYF.

This clonotype was picked up many times. The V and J genes are TRBV7-8 and TRBJ2-7, with 9 positions matching TRBD2. Trimming took 5 bases from V and 0 from J; bases not matched to a gene: 11. The CDR3 totals 17 residues. The V gene's germline CDR1 is SGHVS and CDR2 FQNEAQ. The CDR3 loop is CASSPSSGIRGSYEQYF. The CDR3 DNA is TGTGCCAGCAGCCCATCTAGCGGGATAAGAGGCTCCTACGAGCAGTACTTC.

This sequence joins TRBV27 and TRBJ2-7, with 7 bases that match TRBD1. V gave up 1 base and J gave up 3 bases; unmatched junction bases: 3. Germline-derived CDR1 and CDR2 are MNHEY and SMNVEV (reference sequence). The CDR3 covers 14 residues. The CDR3 coding sequence is TGTGCCAGCAGTTTATATCCAGGGGGCTACGAGCAGTACTTC. Protein: CASSLYPGGYEQYF.

This clonotype was recorded a few times. This chain connects TRBV19 to TRBJ1-5; TRBD1 agrees at 8 bases. The CDR3 consists of 14 residues. The ends lost 4 bases at V and 6 bases at J; junction bases unmatched: 5. Per germline, CDR1 LNHDA and CDR2 SQIVND (reference sequence). The CDR3 bases are TGTGCCAGTAGTAGTCGACAGGGGAGTCAGCCCCAGCATTTT. Translating it yields CASSSRQGSQPQHF.

This clonotype was seen a few times. The chain recombines TRBV7-2 with TRBJ2-7, with D possibly TRBD1 on 5 matching bases. CDR1 SGHTA and CDR2 FQGNSA come from the germline V gene. The CDR3 totals 12 residues. V lost 5 bases, J lost 7 bases, and 12 bases lay in between. DNA of the CDR3: TGTGCCAGCAGCCAAGGACACCAGGAGCAGTACTTC. Protein product: CASSQGHQEQYF.

This clonotype came up many times. This chain links TRBV12-3 or TRBV12-4 with TRBJ2-3; D is possibly TRBD1 or TRBD2 (5 bases each). V dropped 3 bases and J dropped 4 bases, with 14 bases sitting between them. The CDR3 covers 15 residues. The CDR3 spells CASSFRGSSSDTQYF. The DNA for the CDR3 is TGTGCCAGCAGTTTCCGGGGCTCGTCTTCAGATACGCAGTATTTT.

This chain connects TRBV12-3 or TRBV12-4 to TRBJ2-2, with D possibly being TRBD2 (7 bases). The germline V and J ends were trimmed by 3 bases and 4 bases, with 12 bases remaining between them. The CDR3 is 15 residues long. The CDR3 reads CASSLWGGPTGELFF. The DNA for the CDR3 is TGTGCCAGCAGTTTGTGGGGGGGCCCCACCGGGGAGCTGTTTTTT.

The sample holds many counts of this clonotype. The chain recombines TRBV25-1 with TRBJ1-2; the match to TRBD1 covers 7 bases. The CDR3 totals 14 residues. Trimming at V came to 4 bases and at J to 5 bases, leaving 7 bases not matched to a gene. Per germline, CDR1 MGHDK and CDR2 SYGVNS. This CDR3 reads CASSGTGRGYGYTF. The DNA for the CDR3 is TGTGCCAGCAGTGGGACAGGCCGAGGGTATGGCTACACCTTC.

This clonotype was counted a few times. The rearrangement uses TRBV3-1 and TRBJ2-1; TRBD2 agrees at 8 bases. With V trimmed by 2 bases and J by 0 bases, 6 bases remained unmatched. The CDR3 runs 17 residues. Germline lookup yields CDR1 LGHDT and CDR2 YNNKEL (reference sequence). CDR3 sequence reads: CASSQNPSGGSYNEQFF. CDR3 coding DNA: TGTGCCAGCAGCCAAAATCCCAGCGGGGGCTCCTACAATGAGCAGTTCTTC.

Ten or more counts support this clonotype. This chain links TRBV4-1 with TRBJ2-4, with no clear D. CDR3 length equals 16 residues. Germline loops: CDR1 MGHRA, CDR2 YSYEKL. The V gene lost 1 base and the J gene lost 0 bases, with 10 bases spanning the gap. The CDR3, as DNA: TGCGCCAGCAGCCAAGGGACCGGGTTAGCCAAAAACATTCAGTACTTC. Amino acid sequence: CASSQGTGLAKNIQYF.

This chain uses TRBV6-1 with TRBJ2-3, with 7 bases identical to TRBD2. J was trimmed by 0 bases and V by 6 bases; bases with no gene match: 6. Germline CDR1 reads MNHNS; CDR2 reads SASEGT. The CDR3 is 15 residues long. The CDR3 DNA is TGTGCCAGCAGCGAAAACGGGGGGAGCACAGATACGCAGTATTTT. Protein sequence: CASSENGGSTDTQYF.

The rearrangement uses TRBV6-4 and TRBJ2-2; D is perhaps TRBD1 (6 bases). The CDR3 is 16 amino acids. Between the trimmed V and J ends, which lost 0 bases and 4 bases, there was a span of 12 bases. Per germline, CDR1 MRHNA and CDR2 SNTAGT. The CDR3 sequence: CASSDSPDRSTGELFF. The CDR3 DNA sequence: TGTGCCAGCAGTGACTCGCCCGACAGGAGCACCGGGGAGCTGTTTTTT.

In its sample, this clonotype was seen many times. The chain has TRBV2 and TRBJ2-7, with TRBD2 matching over 7 bases. CDR3 length equals 11 residues. V shed 6 bases, J shed 7 bases, and the junction held 3 bases outside the gene matches. Germline CDR1 reads SNHLY; CDR2 reads FYNNEI. DNA for the CDR3: TGTGCCAGCAGGGCGGGGGTAGAGCAGTACTTC. This sequence encodes CASRAGVEQYF.

This chain uses TRBV12-3 or TRBV12-4 with TRBJ1-2; the D is unclear. The CDR3 has 14 residues. V was trimmed by 5 bases and J by 2 bases, leaving 12 bases between them. The CDR3 sequence: CASSARTLNYGYTF. CDR3 nucleotide sequence: TGTGCCAGCAGTGCCCGGACTTTAAACTATGGCTACACCTTC.

In this sample, this clonotype turned up many times. The chain recombines TRBV6-5 with TRBJ2-5; possibly TRBD2 for D (6 bases). The CDR3 has 15 amino acids. V was shortened by 4 bases and J by 4 bases, with 16 bases between the two germline ends. Germline CDR1 MNHEY, CDR2 SVGAGI. CDR3 in DNA: TGTGCCAGCAGTTTTATGGGACTTGACTCAGAGACCCAGTACTTC. Translating it yields CASSFMGLDSETQYF.

This rearrangement joins TRBV29-1 to TRBJ2-2, with D unclear. The V end was cut by 4 bases, the J end by 4 bases, with 7 bases between. Germline V lookup: CDR1 SQVTM, CDR2 ANQGSEA. The CDR3 extends over 12 amino acids. In DNA form, the CDR3 reads TGCAGCGTTGTGGCCCTCACCGGGGAGCTGTTTTTT. As protein: CSVVALTGELFF.

The chain combines TRBV20-1 with TRBJ1-5; a possible D gene is TRBD1 (5 bases). Per the germline V gene, CDR1 is DFQATT and CDR2 is SNEGSKA (reference sequence). CDR3 length: 13 residues. With 2 bases removed from V and 4 bases from J, the gap between germline ends came to 9 bases. The CDR3, as DNA: TGCAGTGCTAGACAGACAGCGAATCAGCCCCAGCATTTT. This translates into CSARQTANQPQHF.

The table lists this clonotype with many counts. The genes are TRBV18 and TRBJ2-7; 11 positions agree with TRBD2. Germline-derived CDR1 and CDR2 are KGHSH and LQKENI. The CDR3 contains 16 residues. J was trimmed by 3 bases and V by 0 bases; bases with no gene match: 4. The CDR3: CASSPPVLAGGYEQYF. CDR3 DNA sequence: TGTGCCAGCTCACCACCGGTTCTAGCGGGAGGCTACGAGCAGTACTTC.

In this sample, this clonotype turned up many times. This chain connects TRBV5-1 to TRBJ1-2; TRBD1 matches 11 bases. Germline loops: CDR1 SGHRS, CDR2 YFSETQ. V lost 3 bases to trimming and J lost 8 bases; unmatched junction nucleotides: 3. This CDR3 contains 13 residues. The chain's CDR3 is CASSYGQGAGYTF. The CDR3 coding sequence is TGCGCCAGCAGCTACGGACAGGGGGCCGGCTACACCTTC.

Note on this clonotype: At one boundary the junction diverges from the germline segment, which might be a read error. The chain combines TRBV12-3 or TRBV12-4 with TRBJ2-1; 8 bases match TRBD2. The CDR3 length is 15 residues. The CDR3 DNA reads TGTGCCGGCAGTTTCACTAGCGGACTCTACAATGAGCAGTTCTTC. This gives the protein CAGSFTSGLYNEQFF.

This clonotype was seen more than once but under ten times. The V call is TRBV4-3, the J call TRBJ1-2; 7 nucleotides agree with TRBD1. Looked up from germline, CDR1 is LGHNA and CDR2 is YSLEER. Trimming took 1 base from V and 8 from J; bases not matched to a gene: 7. CDR3 size: 14 residues. CDR3 region: CASSQGAGGEGYTF. For the CDR3, the DNA is TGCGCCAGCAGCCAAGGGGCAGGGGGAGAGGGCTACACCTTC.

The rearrangement uses TRBV7-2 and TRBJ1-6; D might be TRBD1 (6 bases). V was pared by 3 bases and J by 9 bases, with 15 bases between. Germline values: CDR1 SGHTA, CDR2 FQGNSA. This CDR3 has 15 amino acids. The CDR3 nucleotides are TGTGCCAGCAGCTTCAGGCAGGGCAGGGGTTCACCCCTCCACTTT. This codes for CASSFRQGRGSPLHF.

Ten or more counts support this clonotype. This chain joins TRBV12-3 or TRBV12-4 and TRBJ2-1; 13 nucleotides align to TRBD2. This CDR3 region has 16 residues. V was pared by 6 bases and J by 6 bases, with 8 bases of the junction left unmatched. This CDR3 is CASRPGLAGESNEQFF. For the CDR3, the DNA is TGTGCCAGCAGACCCGGACTAGCGGGAGAATCCAATGAGCAGTTCTTC.

This chain joins TRBV3-1 and TRBJ2-4; maybe TRBD1 (5 bases). Trimming took 4 bases from V and 2 from J, leaving 15 bases between them. The CDR3 has 16 amino acids. Germline CDR1 and CDR2: LGHDT and YNNKEL (reference sequence). CDR3 loop: CASSLVQGITKNIQYF. CDR3 nucleotide sequence: TGTGCCAGCAGCCTCGTGCAGGGAATTACCAAAAACATTCAGTACTTC.